These 19 T cell receptor beta chains originate from one sample sequenced in a study of cytotoxic CD8 clonotypes in ibrutinib-treated CLL. Assay used: immunoSEQ multiplex PCR; TCRdb lists only in-frame clones, some missing. The sample contains over 75,000 clones, around 73% of which appear only once. This sample comprised PBMCs, obtained after 12 months of ibrutinib treatment. Every receptor here comes from a human donor with chronic lymphocytic leukemia.

The gene calls are TRBV19 and TRBJ2-3; 11 bases line up with TRBD2. V lost 5 bases and J lost 0; bases outside the gene matches: 4. Germline CDR1 is LNHDA and CDR2 is SQIVND (reference sequence). This CDR3 comprises 16 residues. The CDR3 region is CASSARLAGSTDTQYF. CDR3 in DNA: TGTGCCAGTAGTGCAAGACTAGCGGGGAGCACAGATACGCAGTATTTT.

The chain recombines TRBV28 with TRBJ1-5; D is undetermined. The CDR3 covers 12 residues. V lost 3 bases to trimming and J lost 7 bases, with 7 bases between them. Germline lookup yields CDR1 MDHEN and CDR2 SYDVKM. CDR3 coding DNA: TGTGCCAGCAGTTTCGGGTCGCAGCCCCAGCATTTT. It specifies CASSFGSQPQHF.

In this sample, this clone turned up a few times. The sample has other DNA sequences that encode this CDR3 too. The chain is built from TRBV10-3 and TRBJ2-3; D uncertain. Germline V gene data show CDR1 as ENHRY and CDR2 as SYGVKD. Trimming removed 0 bases from V and 6 bases from J, with 4 bases in between. The CDR3 is made up of 12 amino acids. CDR3: CAISESGDTQYF. CDR3 DNA: TGTGCCATCAGTGAGTCAGGGGATACGCAGTATTTT.

There are a few counts of this clone. The chain links TRBV18 to TRBJ1-1, with D possibly matching TRBD1 (5 bases). Trimming took off 0 bases at V and 0 bases at J, with 8 bases between the two ends. The CDR3 consists of 15 residues. From germline, CDR1 is KGHSH and CDR2 LQKENI. CDR3 nucleotide sequence: TGTGCCAGCTCACCACCGGGGCACATGAACACTGAAGCTTTCTTT. This translates into CASSPPGHMNTEAFF.

This clone was observed a handful of times. J is TRBJ1-1 and V is TRBV2, with a possible D match to TRBD1 (6 bases). Trimming pared 2 bases from V and 8 bases from J, leaving 18 bases between. CDR1 is SNHLY and CDR2 is FYNNEI in the germline V gene. The CDR3 contains 15 residues. DNA for the CDR3: TGTGCCAGCAGTGAACAACGAACAGGGCAGGGGGAAGCTTTCTTT. Translated, it gives CASSEQRTGQGEAFF.

This clone was recorded once. The chain is built from TRBV13 and TRBJ1-1; D not resolved. The CDR3 has 12 amino acids. From germline, CDR1 is PRHDT and CDR2 FYEKMQ (reference sequence). Trimming stripped 6 bases from V and 3 bases from J, with 8 bases between. CDR3 coding DNA: TGTGCCAGCAGTGCTTTAGACACTGAAGCTTTCTTT. Amino acids: CASSALDTEAFF.

The V gene is TRBV4-1, the J gene TRBJ1-6; 9 bases align to TRBD1. CDR1 is MGHRA, CDR2 YSYEKL, per germline. Losses at the gene ends were 4 bases for V and 9 bases for J; bases not matched to a gene: 4. The CDR3 is made up of 14 amino acids. CDR3 DNA sequence: TGCGCCAGCAGCCTGGGACAGGGAGGTTCACCCCTCCACTTT. This translates into CASSLGQGGSPLHF.

The J gene is TRBJ1-2, the V gene TRBV5-6, with a tentative D call TRBD1 (6 bases). This CDR3 contains 13 residues. Trimming cost V 3 bases and J 5 bases, with 11 bases left between them. CDR1 and CDR2 from the germline V gene are SGHDT and YYEEEE. CDR3 residues: CASSYREGYGYTF. DNA for the CDR3: TGTGCCAGCAGCTACAGGGAAGGATATGGCTACACCTTC.

This chain connects TRBV28 to TRBJ2-7; 10 nucleotides match TRBD1. V lost 4 bases to trimming and J lost 7 bases; unmatched junction nucleotides: 10. The CDR3 covers 15 residues. CDR1 is MDHEN, CDR2 SYDVKM, per germline. The CDR3 DNA reads as TGTGCCAGCAGTTGGCCGGGACAGGGGAGGTGGGAGCAGTACTTC. This gives the protein CASSWPGQGRWEQYF.

In this sample, this clone turned up a few times. The chain employs TRBV2 and TRBJ1-1; the D is unclear. Germline V lookup: CDR1 SNHLY, CDR2 FYNNEI. The CDR3 spans 11 residues. V was clipped by 7 bases and J by 10 bases, with 13 bases between them. CDR3 in amino acids: CASKFGWLAFF. The CDR3 DNA follows: TGTGCCAGCAAGTTTGGATGGTTAGCTTTCTTT.

The gene calls are TRBV5-6 and TRBJ1-1; 7 nucleotides line up with TRBD1. The germline gives CDR1 SGHDT, CDR2 YYEEEE. CDR3 length: 16 residues. With V trimmed by 2 bases and J by 1 base, 8 bases remained unmatched. CDR3 in amino acids: CASSLLSAGGNTEAFF. In DNA form, the CDR3 reads TGTGCCAGCAGCTTACTATCAGCAGGGGGGAACACTGAAGCTTTCTTT.

The CDR3 is CASSRTSGGRQETQYF. Here the CDR3 DNA reads TGCGCCAGCAGTCGGACTAGCGGAGGGCGGCAAGAGACCCAGTACTTC. The rearrangement links TRBV5-1 to TRBJ2-5; 10 bases align to TRBD2. This CDR3 spans 16 amino acids. CDR1 SGHRS and CDR2 YFSETQ come from the germline V gene. Trimming at V came to 5 bases and at J to 2 bases, leaving 9 bases not matched to a gene.

V is TRBV6-6 and J is TRBJ1-6, with D possibly TRBD1 on 5 matching bases. CDR3 length: 15 amino acids. Germline CDR1 reads MNHNY; CDR2 reads SVGAGI (reference sequence). V was clipped by 5 bases and J by 7 bases, with 15 bases between them. The CDR3 reads CASSAQGAGNSPLHF. CDR3 DNA: TGTGCCAGCAGTGCCCAGGGTGCTGGGAATTCACCCCTCCACTTT.

The chain combines TRBV19 with TRBJ2-1, with 10 bases that match TRBD2. Losses at the gene ends were 1 base for V and 8 bases for J; bases not matched to a gene: 14. This CDR3 comprises 18 residues. In germline, CDR1 is LNHDA, CDR2 SQIVND (reference sequence). DNA for the CDR3: TGTGCCAGTAGTATAGCGGCTAGCGGGGGCAACTATAAGGATGAGCAGTTCTTC. It specifies CASSIAASGGNYKDEQFF. Full variable domain (rest looked up from reference TRBV19 and TRBJ2-1): DGGITQSPKYLFRKEGQNVTLSCEQNLNHDAMYWYRQDPGQGLRLIYYSQIVNDFQKGDIAEGYSVSREKKESFPLTVTSAQKNPTAFYLCASSIAASGGNYKDEQFFGPGTRLTVL.

The V call is TRBV6-1, the J call TRBJ2-6; D tentatively fits TRBD1 or TRBD2 (6 bases each). The CDR3 runs to 17 residues. Germline assignment: CDR1 MNHNS and CDR2 SASEGT. V shed 4 bases and J shed 4 bases, with 17 bases lying between them. The CDR3 protein is CASSGRDTPGGANVLTF. The CDR3 DNA reads TGTGCCAGCAGTGGGAGGGACACTCCGGGGGGGGCCAACGTCCTGACTTTC.

This sequence joins TRBV12-5 and TRBJ1-3; 8 positions match TRBD1. The CDR3 length is 16 residues. Germline V gene sequence: CDR1 LGHNT, CDR2 FRNRAP. V lost 0 bases to trimming and J lost 2 bases; unmatched junction nucleotides: 3. The CDR3 nucleotides read TGTGCTAGTGGTTTGGTACGGACAGGGCCTGGAAACACCATATATTTT. As protein: CASGLVRTGPGNTIYF.

The chain employs TRBV28 and TRBJ1-2; 9 positions agree with TRBD1. The CDR3 spans 13 residues. Germline V CDR1 and CDR2: MDHEN, SYDVKM. With 8 bases clipped from V and 6 bases from J, the junction kept 7 bases outside the gene matches. The CDR3 spells CASATGTGHGYTF. In nucleotides, the CDR3 is TGTGCCAGCGCAACGGGGACAGGGCATGGCTACACCTTC.

This chain uses TRBV7-8 with TRBJ2-3, with 10 positions matching TRBD2. The J segment lost 5 bases and the V segment lost 5 bases, leaving 7 bases of the junction unmatched. The CDR3 contains 15 residues. The germline CDR1 and CDR2 sequences are SGHVS and FQNEAQ. DNA for the CDR3: TGTGCCAGCAGCCCCGGACTAGCGGCGGTAGATACGCAGTATTTT. This codes for CASSPGLAAVDTQYF.

J is TRBJ2-3 and V is TRBV4-1; TRBD2 aligns across 9 bases. J lost 4 bases, V lost 8 bases, and 10 bases had no gene match. The germline CDR1 and CDR2 sequences are MGHRA and YSYEKL. The length of the CDR3 is 15 residues. The CDR3 is CASAAAGGLADTQYF. The CDR3 coding sequence is TGCGCCAGCGCCGCCGCGGGGGGGCTAGCAGATACGCAGTATTTT.